This TCR beta chain derives from a study of cytomegalovirus exposure and HLA in healthy donors. Study-level results: A missense DCLRE1C variant was associated with V- and J-gene trimming of TCR beta chains in a later analysis, and an independent cohort replicated the association.

Regarding this clone: Its cognate antigen is unknown.

It was with 60 Vbeta and 13 Jbeta primers that the PCR ran. Measured with immunoSEQ multiplex PCR; TCRdb has only the in-frame clones, and not every one. The table lists around 300,000 clones, around two thirds of them singletons, with around 2.3% in the top ten. This CDR3 is built from 17 residues. CDR1 and CDR2 from the germline V gene are WNHNN and SYGVQD (reference sequence). V gave up 2 bases and J gave up 0 bases, with 13 bases separating them. The sequenced material came from PBMCs. The sequence was collected from a female donor in good health and CMV-seronegative. V and J are TRBV10-1 and TRBJ1-4; D gene unclear. The CDR3 nucleotides read TGCGCCAGCAGTGAGGCGACCCTTGGAGCAACTAATGAAAAACTGTTTTTT. This sequence encodes CASSEATLGATNEKLFF.